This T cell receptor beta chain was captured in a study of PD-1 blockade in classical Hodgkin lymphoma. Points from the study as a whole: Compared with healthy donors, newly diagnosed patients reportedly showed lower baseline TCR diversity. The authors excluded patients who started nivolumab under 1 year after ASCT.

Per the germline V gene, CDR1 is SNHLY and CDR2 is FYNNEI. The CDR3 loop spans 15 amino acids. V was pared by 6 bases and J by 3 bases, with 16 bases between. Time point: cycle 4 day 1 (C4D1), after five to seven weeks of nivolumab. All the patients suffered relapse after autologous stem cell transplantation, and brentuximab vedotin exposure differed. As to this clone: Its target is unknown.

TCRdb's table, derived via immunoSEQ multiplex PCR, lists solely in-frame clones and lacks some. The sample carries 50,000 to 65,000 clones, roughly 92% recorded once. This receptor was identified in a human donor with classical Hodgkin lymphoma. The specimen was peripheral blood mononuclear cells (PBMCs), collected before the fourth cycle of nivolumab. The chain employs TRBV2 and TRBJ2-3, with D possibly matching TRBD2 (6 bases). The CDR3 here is CASRTEGSSTDTQYF. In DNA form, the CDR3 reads TGTGCCAGCAGGACGGAGGGGTCGTCGACAGATACGCAGTATTTT.